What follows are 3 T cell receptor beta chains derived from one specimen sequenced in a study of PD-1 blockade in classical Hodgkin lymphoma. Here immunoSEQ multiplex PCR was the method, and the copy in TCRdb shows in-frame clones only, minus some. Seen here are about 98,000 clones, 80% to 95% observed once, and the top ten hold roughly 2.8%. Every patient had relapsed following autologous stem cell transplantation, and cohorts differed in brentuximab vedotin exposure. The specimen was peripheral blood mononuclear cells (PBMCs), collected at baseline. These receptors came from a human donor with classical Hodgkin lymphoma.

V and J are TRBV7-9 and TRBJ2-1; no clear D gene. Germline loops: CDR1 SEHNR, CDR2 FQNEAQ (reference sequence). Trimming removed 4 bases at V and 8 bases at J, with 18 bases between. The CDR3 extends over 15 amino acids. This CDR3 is CASSSYSWNVDEQFF. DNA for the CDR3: TGTGCCAGCAGCTCGTATAGCTGGAACGTCGATGAGCAGTTCTTC.

CDR3 sequence (DNA): TGCGCCAGCAGCTTGGGCTCGACGAGAGAGACCCAGTACTTC. As protein: CASSLGSTRETQYF. The chain uses TRBV5-1 and TRBJ2-5, with unresolved D. The germline gives CDR1 SGHRS, CDR2 YFSETQ. The V and J ends lost 0 bases and 4 bases respectively, with 10 bases between them. The CDR3 runs 14 residues.

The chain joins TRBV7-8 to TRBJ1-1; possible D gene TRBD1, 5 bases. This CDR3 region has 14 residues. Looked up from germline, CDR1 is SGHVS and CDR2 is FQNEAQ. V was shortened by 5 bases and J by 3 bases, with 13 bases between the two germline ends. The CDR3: CASSLRAGHTEAFF. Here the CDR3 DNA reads TGTGCCAGCAGCCTCCGGGCGGGGCACACTGAAGCTTTCTTT.